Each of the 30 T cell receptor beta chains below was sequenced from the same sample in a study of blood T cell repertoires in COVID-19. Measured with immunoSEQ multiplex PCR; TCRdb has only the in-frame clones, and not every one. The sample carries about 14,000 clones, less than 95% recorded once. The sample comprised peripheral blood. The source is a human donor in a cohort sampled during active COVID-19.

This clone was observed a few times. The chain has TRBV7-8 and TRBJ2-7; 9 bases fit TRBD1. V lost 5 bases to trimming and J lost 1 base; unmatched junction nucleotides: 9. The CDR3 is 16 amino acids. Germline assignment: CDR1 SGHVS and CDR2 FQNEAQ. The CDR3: CASSPFGDRASYEQYF. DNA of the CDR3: TGTGCCAGCAGCCCATTTGGGGACAGGGCTTCCTACGAGCAGTACTTC.

This CDR3 reads CASSRRTGGIQETQYF. CDR3 nucleotides: TGTGCCAGCAGCCGACGGACAGGGGGAATCCAAGAGACCCAGTACTTC. V is TRBV7-9 and J is TRBJ2-5; 10 bases agree with TRBD1. Germline CDR1 is SEHNR and CDR2 is FQNEAQ (reference sequence). The CDR3 spans 16 residues. V gave up 5 bases and J gave up 1 base; unmatched junction bases: 7.

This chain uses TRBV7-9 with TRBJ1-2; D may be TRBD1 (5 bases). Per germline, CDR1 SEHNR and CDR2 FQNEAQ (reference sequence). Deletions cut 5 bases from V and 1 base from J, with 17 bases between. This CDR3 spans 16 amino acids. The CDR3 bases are TGTGCCAGCAGCGACCCGATGCAGGGAATTAACTATGGCTACACCTTC. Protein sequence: CASSDPMQGINYGYTF.

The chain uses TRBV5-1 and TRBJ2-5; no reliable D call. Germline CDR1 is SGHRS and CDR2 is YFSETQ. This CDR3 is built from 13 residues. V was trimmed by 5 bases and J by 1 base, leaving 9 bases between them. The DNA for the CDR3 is TGCGCCAGCAGGGAGAGATTCCAAGAGACCCAGTACTTC. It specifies CASRERFQETQYF.

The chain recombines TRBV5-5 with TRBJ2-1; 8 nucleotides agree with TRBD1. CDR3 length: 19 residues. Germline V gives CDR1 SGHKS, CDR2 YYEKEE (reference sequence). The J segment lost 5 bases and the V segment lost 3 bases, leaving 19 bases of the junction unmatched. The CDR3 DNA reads TGTGCCAGCAGCTCCGACAGGGGACCGGGCCAGCGGTTCAACAATGAGCAGTTCTTC. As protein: CASSSDRGPGQRFNNEQFF.

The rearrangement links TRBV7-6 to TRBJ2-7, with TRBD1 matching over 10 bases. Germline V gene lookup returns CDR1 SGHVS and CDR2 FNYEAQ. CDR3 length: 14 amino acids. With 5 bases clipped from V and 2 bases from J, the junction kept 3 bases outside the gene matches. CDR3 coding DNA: TGTGCCAGCAGCCCGGGGACAGGGGCCTACGAGCAGTACTTC. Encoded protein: CASSPGTGAYEQYF.

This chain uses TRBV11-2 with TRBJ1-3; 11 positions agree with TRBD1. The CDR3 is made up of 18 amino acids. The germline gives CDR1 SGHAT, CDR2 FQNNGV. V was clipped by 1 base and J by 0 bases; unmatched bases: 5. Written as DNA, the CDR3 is TGTGCCAGCAGCTTAGTGTTTGGGACAGGGGGCTCTGGAAACACCATATATTTT. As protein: CASSLVFGTGGSGNTIYF.

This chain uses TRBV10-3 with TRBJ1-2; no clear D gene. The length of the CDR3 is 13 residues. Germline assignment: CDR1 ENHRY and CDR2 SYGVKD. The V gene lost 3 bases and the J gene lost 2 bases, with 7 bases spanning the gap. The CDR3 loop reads CAISDSENYGYTF. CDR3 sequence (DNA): TGTGCCATCAGTGACAGCGAGAACTATGGCTACACCTTC.

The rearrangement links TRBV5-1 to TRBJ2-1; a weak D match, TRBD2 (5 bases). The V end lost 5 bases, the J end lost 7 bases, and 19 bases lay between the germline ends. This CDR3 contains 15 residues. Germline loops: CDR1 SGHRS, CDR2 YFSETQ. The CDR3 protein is CASRASSLAENEQFF. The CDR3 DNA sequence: TGCGCCAGCAGAGCGTCCAGCCTAGCTGAGAATGAGCAGTTCTTC.

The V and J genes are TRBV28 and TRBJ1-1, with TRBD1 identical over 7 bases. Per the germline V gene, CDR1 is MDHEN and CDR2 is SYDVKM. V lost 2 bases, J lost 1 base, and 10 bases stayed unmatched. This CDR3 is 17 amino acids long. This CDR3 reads CASSLPYPGQKNTEAFF. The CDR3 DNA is TGTGCCAGCAGTTTACCTTATCCGGGACAGAAGAACACTGAAGCTTTCTTT.

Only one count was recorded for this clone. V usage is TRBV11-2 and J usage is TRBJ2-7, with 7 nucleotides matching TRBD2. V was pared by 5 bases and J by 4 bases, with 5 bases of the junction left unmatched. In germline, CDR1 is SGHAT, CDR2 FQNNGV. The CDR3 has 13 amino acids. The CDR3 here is CASSPWTSYEQYF. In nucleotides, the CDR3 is TGTGCCAGCAGCCCCTGGACTAGTTACGAGCAGTACTTC.

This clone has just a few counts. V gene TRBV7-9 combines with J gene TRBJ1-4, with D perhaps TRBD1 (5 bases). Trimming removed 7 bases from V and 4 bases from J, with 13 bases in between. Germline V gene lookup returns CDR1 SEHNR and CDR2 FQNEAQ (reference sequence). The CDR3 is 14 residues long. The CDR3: CASIGEGNNEKLFF. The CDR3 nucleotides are TGTGCCAGCATAGGGGAGGGGAATAATGAAAAACTGTTTTTT.

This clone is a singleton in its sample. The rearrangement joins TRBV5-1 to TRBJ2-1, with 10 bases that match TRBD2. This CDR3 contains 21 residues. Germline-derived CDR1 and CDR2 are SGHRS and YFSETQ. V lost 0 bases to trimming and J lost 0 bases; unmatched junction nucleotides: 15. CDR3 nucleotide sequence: TGCGCCAGCAGCTTGGCCGGCCTAAGGACTAGCGGAAAAAGCTCCTACAATGAGCAGTTCTTC. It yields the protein CASSLAGLRTSGKSSYNEQFF.

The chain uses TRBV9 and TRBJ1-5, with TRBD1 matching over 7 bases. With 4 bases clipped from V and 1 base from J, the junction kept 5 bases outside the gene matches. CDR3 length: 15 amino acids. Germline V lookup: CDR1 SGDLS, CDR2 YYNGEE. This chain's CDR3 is CASSPGGQSNQPQHF. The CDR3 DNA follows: TGTGCCAGCAGCCCAGGGGGACAAAGCAATCAGCCCCAGCATTTT.

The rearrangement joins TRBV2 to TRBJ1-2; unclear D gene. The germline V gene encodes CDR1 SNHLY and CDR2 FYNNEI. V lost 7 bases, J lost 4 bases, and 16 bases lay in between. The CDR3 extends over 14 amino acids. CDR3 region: CASTSGIGPYGYTF. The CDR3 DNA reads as TGTGCCAGCACGTCGGGGATTGGCCCCTATGGCTACACCTTC.

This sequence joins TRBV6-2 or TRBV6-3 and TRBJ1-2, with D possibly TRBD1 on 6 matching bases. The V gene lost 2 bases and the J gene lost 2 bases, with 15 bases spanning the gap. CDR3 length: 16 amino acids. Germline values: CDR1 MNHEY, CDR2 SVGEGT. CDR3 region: CASSYGAWTDNYGYTF. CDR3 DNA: TGTGCCAGCAGTTACGGGGCTTGGACAGACAACTATGGCTACACCTTC.

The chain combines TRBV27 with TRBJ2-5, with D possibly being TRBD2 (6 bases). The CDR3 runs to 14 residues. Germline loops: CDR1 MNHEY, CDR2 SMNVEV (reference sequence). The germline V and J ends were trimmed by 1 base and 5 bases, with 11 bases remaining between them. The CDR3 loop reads CASSLYGGRETQYF. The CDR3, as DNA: TGTGCCAGCAGTTTATACGGAGGGAGGGAGACCCAGTACTTC.

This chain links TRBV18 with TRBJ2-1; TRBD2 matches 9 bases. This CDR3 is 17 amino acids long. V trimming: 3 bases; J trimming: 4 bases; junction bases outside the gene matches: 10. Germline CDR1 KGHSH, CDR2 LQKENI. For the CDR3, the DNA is TGTGCCAGCTCACCGCGGGTAGCGGGAGTGAGATACAATGAGCAGTTCTTC. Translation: CASSPRVAGVRYNEQFF.

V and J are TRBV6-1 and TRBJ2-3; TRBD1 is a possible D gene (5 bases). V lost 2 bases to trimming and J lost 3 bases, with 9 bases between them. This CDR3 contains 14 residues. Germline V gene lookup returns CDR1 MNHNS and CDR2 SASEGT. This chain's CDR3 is CASSELQGTDTQYF. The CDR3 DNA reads TGTGCCAGCAGTGAATTGCAGGGAACAGATACGCAGTATTTT.

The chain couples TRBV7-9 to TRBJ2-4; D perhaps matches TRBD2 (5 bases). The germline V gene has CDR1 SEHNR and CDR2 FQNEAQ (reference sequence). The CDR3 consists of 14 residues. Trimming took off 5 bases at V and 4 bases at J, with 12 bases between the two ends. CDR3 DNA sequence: TGTGCCAGCAGCCCGGCCGGGGATAAAAACATTCAGTACTTC. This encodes CASSPAGDKNIQYF.

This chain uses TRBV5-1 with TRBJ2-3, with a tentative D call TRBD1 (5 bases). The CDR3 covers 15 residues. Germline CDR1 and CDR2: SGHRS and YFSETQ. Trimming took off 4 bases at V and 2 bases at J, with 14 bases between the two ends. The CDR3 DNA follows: TGCGCCAGCAGCGGGGCAGGAAGGCCCACAGATACGCAGTATTTT. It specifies CASSGAGRPTDTQYF.

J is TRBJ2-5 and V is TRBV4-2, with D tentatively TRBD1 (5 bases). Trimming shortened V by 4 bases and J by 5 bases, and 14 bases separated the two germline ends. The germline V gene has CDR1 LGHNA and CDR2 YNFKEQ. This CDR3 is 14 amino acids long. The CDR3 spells CASSLGPGGETQYF. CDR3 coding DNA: TGTGCCAGCAGCCTGGGGCCCGGCGGTGAGACCCAGTACTTC.

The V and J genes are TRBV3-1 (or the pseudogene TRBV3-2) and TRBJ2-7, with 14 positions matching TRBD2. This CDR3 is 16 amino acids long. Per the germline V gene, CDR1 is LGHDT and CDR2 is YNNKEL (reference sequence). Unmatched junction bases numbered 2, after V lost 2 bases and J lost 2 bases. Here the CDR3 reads CASSQPGLAGAYEQYF. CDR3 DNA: TGTGCCAGCAGCCAACCGGGACTAGCGGGGGCCTACGAGCAGTACTTC.

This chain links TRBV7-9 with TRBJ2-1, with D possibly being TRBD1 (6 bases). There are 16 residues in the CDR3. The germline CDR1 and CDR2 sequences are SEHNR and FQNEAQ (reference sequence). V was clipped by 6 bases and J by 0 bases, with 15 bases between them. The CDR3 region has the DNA TGTGCCAGCAGTGTCAGGGGCCTCCGCTCCTACAATGAGCAGTTCTTC. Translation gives CASSVRGLRSYNEQFF.

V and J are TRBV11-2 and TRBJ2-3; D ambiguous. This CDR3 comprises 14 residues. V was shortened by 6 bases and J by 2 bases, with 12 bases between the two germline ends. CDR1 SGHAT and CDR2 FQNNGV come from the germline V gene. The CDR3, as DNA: TGTGCCAGCAGTATTGAGGATGTCACAGATACGCAGTATTTT. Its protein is CASSIEDVTDTQYF. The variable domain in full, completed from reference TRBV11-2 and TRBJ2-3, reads EAGVAQSPRYKIIEKRQSVAFWCNPISGHATLYWYQQILGQGPKLLIQFQNNGVVDDSQLPKDRFSAERLKGVDSTLKIQPAKLEDSAVYLCASSIEDVTDTQYFGPGTRLTVL.

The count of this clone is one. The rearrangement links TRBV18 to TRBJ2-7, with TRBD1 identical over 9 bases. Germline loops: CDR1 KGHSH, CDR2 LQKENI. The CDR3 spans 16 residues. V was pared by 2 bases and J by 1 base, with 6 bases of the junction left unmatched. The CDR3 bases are TGTGCCAGCTCACCATCTACAGGGGGCATTTCCTACGAGCAGTACTTC. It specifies CASSPSTGGISYEQYF.

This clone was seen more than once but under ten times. CDR3 sequence (DNA): TGTGCCAGCAGTTACGGGGACAAGAGCTCCTATAATTCACCCCTCCACTTT. This translates into CASSYGDKSSYNSPLHF. The gene calls are TRBV6-2 or TRBV6-3 and TRBJ1-6; a possible D gene is TRBD1 (6 bases). The CDR3 is 17 residues long. V was clipped by 2 bases and J by 0 bases, with 11 bases between them. CDR1 and CDR2 (germline): MNHEY, SVGEGT.

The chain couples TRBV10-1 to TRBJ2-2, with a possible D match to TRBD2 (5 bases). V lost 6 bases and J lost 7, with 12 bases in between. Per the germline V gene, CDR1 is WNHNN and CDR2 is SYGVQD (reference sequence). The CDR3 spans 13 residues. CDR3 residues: CASSPGLSGELFF. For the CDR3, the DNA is TGCGCCAGCAGCCCGGGGTTAAGCGGGGAGCTGTTTTTT.

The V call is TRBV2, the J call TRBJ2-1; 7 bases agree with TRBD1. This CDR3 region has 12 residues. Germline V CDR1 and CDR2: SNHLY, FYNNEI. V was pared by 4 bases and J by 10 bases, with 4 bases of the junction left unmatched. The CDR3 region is CASSGQGSEQFF. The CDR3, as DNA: TGTGCCAGCAGTGGACAGGGCAGCGAGCAGTTCTTC.

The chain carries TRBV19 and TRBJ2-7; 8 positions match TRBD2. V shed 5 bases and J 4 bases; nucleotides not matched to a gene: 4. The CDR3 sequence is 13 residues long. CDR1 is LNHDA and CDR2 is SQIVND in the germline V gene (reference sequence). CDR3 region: CASSAGTRYEQYF. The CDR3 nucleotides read TGTGCCAGTAGTGCCGGGACTAGGTACGAGCAGTACTTC.